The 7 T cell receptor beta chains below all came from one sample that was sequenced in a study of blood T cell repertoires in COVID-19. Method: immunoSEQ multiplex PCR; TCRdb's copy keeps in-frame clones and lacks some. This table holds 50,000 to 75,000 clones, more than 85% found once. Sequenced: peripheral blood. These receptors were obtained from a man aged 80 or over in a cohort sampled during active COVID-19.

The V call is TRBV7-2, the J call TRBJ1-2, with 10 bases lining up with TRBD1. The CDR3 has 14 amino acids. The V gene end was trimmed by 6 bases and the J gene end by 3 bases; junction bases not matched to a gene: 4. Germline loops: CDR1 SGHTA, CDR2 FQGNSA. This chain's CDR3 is CASRSGTGDYGYTF. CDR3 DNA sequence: TGTGCCAGCAGGTCGGGGACAGGGGACTATGGCTACACCTTC.

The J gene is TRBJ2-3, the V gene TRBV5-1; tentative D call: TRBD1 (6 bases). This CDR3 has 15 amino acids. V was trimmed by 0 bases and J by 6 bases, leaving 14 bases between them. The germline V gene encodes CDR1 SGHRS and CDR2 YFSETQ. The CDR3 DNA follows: TGCGCCAGCAGCTTGGCAGGTAACAGGGTTGATACGCAGTATTTT. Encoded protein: CASSLAGNRVDTQYF.

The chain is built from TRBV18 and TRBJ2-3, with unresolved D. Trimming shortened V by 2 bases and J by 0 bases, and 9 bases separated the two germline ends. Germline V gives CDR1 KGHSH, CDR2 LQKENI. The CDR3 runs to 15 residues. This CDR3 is CASSPAYSSTDTQYF. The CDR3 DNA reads TGTGCCAGCTCACCAGCCTACTCTAGCACAGATACGCAGTATTTT. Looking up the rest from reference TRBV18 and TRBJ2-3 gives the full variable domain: NAGVMQNPRHLVRRRGQEARLRCSPMKGHSHVYWYRQLPEEGLKFMVYLQKENIIDESGMPKERFSAEFPKEGPSILRIQQVVRGDSAAYFCASSPAYSSTDTQYFGPGTRLTVL.

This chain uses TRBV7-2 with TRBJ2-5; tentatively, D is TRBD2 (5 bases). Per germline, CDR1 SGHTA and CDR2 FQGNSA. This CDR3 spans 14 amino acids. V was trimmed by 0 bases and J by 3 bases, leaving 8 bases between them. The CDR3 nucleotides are TGTGCCAGCAGCTTAGCCGGACTTAAAGAGACCCAGTACTTC. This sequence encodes CASSLAGLKETQYF.

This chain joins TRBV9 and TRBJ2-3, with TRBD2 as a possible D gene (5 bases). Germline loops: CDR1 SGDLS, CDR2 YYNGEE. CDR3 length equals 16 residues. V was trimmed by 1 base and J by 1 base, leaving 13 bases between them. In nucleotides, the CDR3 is TGTGCCAGCAGCGTAAGTGGACTCGGACGCACAGATACGCAGTATTTT. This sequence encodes CASSVSGLGRTDTQYF.

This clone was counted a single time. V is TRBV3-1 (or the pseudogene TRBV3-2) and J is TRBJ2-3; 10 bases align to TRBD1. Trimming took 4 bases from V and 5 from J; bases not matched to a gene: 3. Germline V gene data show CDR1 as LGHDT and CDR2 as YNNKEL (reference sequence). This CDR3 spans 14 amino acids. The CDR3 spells CASSLDRGRDTQYF. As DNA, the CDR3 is TGTGCCAGCAGCCTCGACAGGGGGCGAGATACGCAGTATTTT.

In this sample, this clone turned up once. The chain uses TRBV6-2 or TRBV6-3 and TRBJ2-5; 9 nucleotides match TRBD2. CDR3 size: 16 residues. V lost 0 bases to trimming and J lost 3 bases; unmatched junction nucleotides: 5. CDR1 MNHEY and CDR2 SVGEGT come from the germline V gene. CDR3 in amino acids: CASSYSTASGEETQYF. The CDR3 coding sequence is TGTGCCAGCAGTTACTCGACGGCTAGCGGGGAAGAGACCCAGTACTTC.